These 27 T cell receptor beta chains were sequenced from one sample in a study of shared clonotypes between healthy human individuals. The assay was immunoSEQ multiplex PCR, and TCRdb's table has in-frame clones only and misses some. The repertoire has around 2.1 million clones, 90% to 97% of them found once; the top ten carry about 0.13%. The sample was naive CD4+ T cells sorted from blood. The subset was: CD45RA+ positively selected. These receptors were taken from a man aged 18 to 35 in good health.

The chain carries TRBV7-2 and TRBJ2-6; D remains unclear. CDR1 is SGHTA and CDR2 is FQGNSA in the germline V gene. The CDR3 is 18 amino acids. The V gene lost 5 bases and the J gene lost 0 bases, with 17 bases spanning the gap. The CDR3 DNA reads TGTGCCAGCAGCCGATTTGGCCAGGTGAACTCTGGGGCCAACGTCCTGACTTTC. It is translated as CASSRFGQVNSGANVLTF.

The rearrangement joins TRBV6-5 to TRBJ1-2; D not certain. CDR1 is MNHEY, CDR2 SVGAGI, per germline. Trimming left V 6 bases short and J 8 bases short, with 19 bases between. The CDR3 extends over 14 amino acids. In DNA, the CDR3 is TGTGCCAGCAGCTCTCGGGCCTCAGAGAAAGGCTACACCTTC. It encodes CASSSRASEKGYTF.

The chain has TRBV15 and TRBJ1-2; D not certain. Germline V gene sequence: CDR1 LNHNV, CDR2 YYDKDF (reference sequence). The V end was cut by 1 base, the J end by 0 bases, with 18 bases between. The CDR3 has 18 residues. The CDR3 is CATSRGEVWAGPNYGYTF. CDR3 nucleotides: TGTGCCACCAGCAGAGGAGAGGTCTGGGCAGGACCTAACTATGGCTACACCTTC.

This chain links TRBV6-5 with TRBJ2-1; TRBD2 matches at 9 bases. The length of the CDR3 is 14 residues. J lost 4 bases, V lost 6 bases, and 4 bases had no gene match. CDR1 and CDR2 (germline): MNHEY, SVGAGI. The CDR3 DNA reads as TGTGCCAGCAGCGGGCTAGCGGGGTACAATGAGCAGTTCTTC. Its protein product is CASSGLAGYNEQFF.

J is TRBJ2-7 and V is TRBV11-3; 7 nucleotides match TRBD1. The length of the CDR3 is 15 residues. Germline trimming cut 1 base from V and 5 bases from J; bases unmatched to any gene: 8. Germline CDR1 SGHNT, CDR2 YENEEA. The CDR3 nucleotides read TGTGCCAGCAGCTTAGCACAGGGGAGTGCTCACGAGCAGTACTTC. It codes for CASSLAQGSAHEQYF. Using reference TRBV11-3 and TRBJ2-7 for the parts outside the CDR3, the full variable domain is EAGVVQSPRYKIIEKKQPVAFWCNPISGHNTLYWYLQNLGQGPELLIRYENEEAVDDSQLPKDRFSAERLKGVDSTLKIQPAELGDSAVYLCASSLAQGSAHEQYFGPGTRLTVT.

In this sample, this clone turned up once. The chain recombines TRBV11-1 with TRBJ2-1; no reliable D call. Trimming cost V 3 bases and J 7 bases, with 10 bases left between them. This CDR3 has 13 residues. The germline CDR1 and CDR2 sequences are SGHAT and FQDESV (reference sequence). This CDR3 reads CASSFADENEQFF. Written as DNA, the CDR3 is TGTGCCAGCAGCTTCGCGGACGAGAATGAGCAGTTCTTC.

This chain joins TRBV6-5 and TRBJ2-2; 7 positions agree with TRBD2. CDR3 length: 16 amino acids. V lost 2 bases to trimming and J lost 3 bases; unmatched junction nucleotides: 6. Germline CDR1 MNHEY, CDR2 SVGAGI. The CDR3 region is CASSYPGRRDTGELFF. For the CDR3, the DNA is TGTGCCAGCAGTTACCCCGGGAGGAGGGACACCGGGGAGCTGTTTTTT.

The V gene is TRBV6-6, the J gene TRBJ2-7; tentatively, D is TRBD1 (5 bases). V lost 2 bases, J lost 5 bases, and 7 bases lay in between. The CDR3 has 12 amino acids. Per the germline V gene, CDR1 is MNHNY and CDR2 is SVGAGI (reference sequence). This CDR3 is CASSYQGNEQYF. DNA of the CDR3: TGTGCCAGCAGTTACCAGGGTAACGAGCAGTACTTC.

The CDR3, as DNA: TGTGCCAGTAGTCCGGGATATACAGATACGCAGTATTTT. Protein: CASSPGYTDTQYF. The chain links TRBV19 to TRBJ2-3, with a possible D match to TRBD2 (5 bases). Trimming left V 5 bases short and J 3 bases short, with 9 bases between. The CDR3 has 13 residues. Germline CDR1 LNHDA, CDR2 SQIVND (reference sequence).

The chain joins TRBV28 to TRBJ1-2; D remains ambiguous. Germline lookup yields CDR1 MDHEN and CDR2 SYDVKM. Trimming cost V 2 bases and J 0 bases, with 7 bases left between them. The CDR3 loop spans 14 amino acids. CDR3: CASSLVKANYGYTF. CDR3 in DNA: TGTGCCAGCAGTTTAGTGAAAGCTAACTATGGCTACACCTTC.

The rearrangement links TRBV10-2 to TRBJ2-5; tentatively, D is TRBD1 or TRBD2 (6 bases each). V was shortened by 7 bases and J by 5 bases, with 11 bases between the two germline ends. Germline assignment: CDR1 WSHSY and CDR2 SAAADI. The CDR3 loop spans 12 amino acids. In DNA, the CDR3 is TGCGCCAGCACCGGGGGCTCGGAGACCCAGTACTTC. Amino acids: CASTGGSETQYF.

The V call is TRBV5-1, the J call TRBJ1-1, with D perhaps TRBD1 (6 bases). Germline CDR1 is SGHRS and CDR2 is YFSETQ. V shed 0 bases and J shed 5 bases, with 11 bases lying between them. This CDR3 comprises 14 residues. In nucleotides, the CDR3 is TGCGCCAGCAGCTTGGTTGAGCAGGGGACTGAAGCTTTCTTT. It codes for CASSLVEQGTEAFF.

The gene calls are TRBV5-1 and TRBJ2-7; 8 nucleotides line up with TRBD1. CDR3 length: 14 amino acids. The V gene end was trimmed by 3 bases and the J gene end by 6 bases; junction bases not matched to a gene: 8. Germline values: CDR1 SGHRS, CDR2 YFSETQ. CDR3 DNA sequence: TGCGCCAGCAGCTCCCAGACAGGGGCAGGCGAGCAGTACTTC. This sequence encodes CASSSQTGAGEQYF.

V usage is TRBV15 and J usage is TRBJ1-2; D is possibly TRBD1 (5 bases). This CDR3 comprises 16 residues. CDR1 is LNHNV and CDR2 is YYDKDF in the germline V gene (reference sequence). Trimming removed 3 bases at V and 3 bases at J, with 17 bases between. In nucleotides, the CDR3 is TGTGCCACCAGCAGTAAGGGGCCCATCCGGGACTATGGCTACACCTTC. As protein: CATSSKGPIRDYGYTF. The entire variable domain, with the rest obtained from reference TRBV15 and TRBJ1-2, is as follows: DAMVIQNPRYQVTQFGKPVTLSCSQTLNHNVMYWYQQKSSQAPKLLFHYYDKDFNNEADTPDNFQSRRPNTSFCFLDIRSPGLGDTAMYLCATSSKGPIRDYGYTFGSGTRLTVV.

The chain is built from TRBV2 and TRBJ1-5; the match to TRBD1 covers 8 bases. The V and J ends lost 6 bases and 2 bases, in that order; junction bases with no gene match: 6. CDR3 length: 15 residues. Germline CDR1 reads SNHLY; CDR2 reads FYNNEI. The DNA for the CDR3 is TGTGCCAGCAGCCTACAGGGGGTTGGCAATCAGCCCCAGCATTTT. Amino acid sequence: CASSLQGVGNQPQHF.

The chain uses TRBV6-5 and TRBJ1-2, with a possible D match to TRBD1 (6 bases). The germline V and J ends were trimmed by 8 bases and 7 bases, with 14 bases remaining between them. There are 12 residues in the CDR3. The germline V gene has CDR1 MNHEY and CDR2 SVGAGI. Written as DNA, the CDR3 is TGTGCCAGCGGGAGGGGGGCAGGTGGCTACACCTTC. It specifies CASGRGAGGYTF.

A word on this clone: This sample also contains other DNA sequences that code for the same CDR3. The CDR3 loop reads CASSRGTGAYEQYF. The CDR3 nucleotides read TGTGCCAGCAGTCGAGGGACAGGGGCCTACGAGCAGTACTTC. This chain links TRBV6-5 with TRBJ2-7; 10 bases align to TRBD1. The germline CDR1 and CDR2 sequences are MNHEY and SVGAGI. The trim removed 5 bases at V and 2 bases at J, leaving 3 bases unmatched. This CDR3 spans 14 amino acids.

The chain recombines TRBV7-2 with TRBJ2-5; 14 bases map to TRBD2. The CDR3 runs to 16 residues. The J segment lost 5 bases and the V segment lost 1 base, leaving 3 bases of the junction unmatched. The germline gives CDR1 SGHTA, CDR2 FQGNSA. CDR3 DNA: TGTGCCAGCAGCTTAGGGACTAGCGGGGGGTTGGAGACCCAGTACTTC. It yields the protein CASSLGTSGGLETQYF.

The rearrangement uses TRBV6-1 and TRBJ2-1, with 7 bases lining up with TRBD2. This CDR3 contains 16 residues. Trimming at V came to 2 bases and at J to 0 bases, leaving 4 bases not matched to a gene. CDR1 is MNHNS and CDR2 is SASEGT in the germline V gene. The CDR3 reads CASSEFSGGSYNEQFF. CDR3 DNA: TGTGCCAGCAGTGAATTTTCGGGGGGCTCCTACAATGAGCAGTTCTTC.

DNA of the CDR3: TGTGCCAGCAGCCCGAGCGGGCCTAGCTCCTACGAGCAGTACTTC. Protein product: CASSPSGPSSYEQYF. The rearrangement uses TRBV7-2 and TRBJ2-7, with a tentative D call TRBD2 (6 bases). The CDR3 extends over 15 amino acids. Germline-derived CDR1 and CDR2 are SGHTA and FQGNSA. V dropped 5 bases and J dropped 0 bases, with 14 bases sitting between them.

This rearrangement joins TRBV11-2 to TRBJ2-1; D remains ambiguous. The germline V gene has CDR1 SGHAT and CDR2 FQNNGV. V shed 0 bases and J shed 3 bases, with 12 bases lying between them. This CDR3 is 16 amino acids long. The CDR3 coding sequence is TGTGCCAGCAGCTTAGATTGGGCGCTAAACTACAATGAGCAGTTCTTC. Translated, it gives CASSLDWALNYNEQFF.

The chain is built from TRBV2 and TRBJ1-5; 8 nucleotides line up with TRBD1. This CDR3 has 16 amino acids. V was clipped by 6 bases and J by 2 bases; unmatched bases: 9. Germline V gives CDR1 SNHLY, CDR2 FYNNEI. This CDR3 reads CASSVDRGLGNQPQHF. CDR3 bases: TGTGCCAGCAGCGTCGACAGGGGATTGGGCAATCAGCCCCAGCATTTT.

The chain recombines TRBV5-6 with TRBJ2-7, with TRBD1 identical over 8 bases. The CDR3 loop spans 16 amino acids. Germline CDR1 reads SGHDT; CDR2 reads YYEEEE. V was pared by 0 bases and J by 2 bases, with 7 bases of the junction left unmatched. CDR3: CASSLGQGRRPYEQYF. The CDR3 DNA follows: TGTGCCAGCAGCTTGGGACAGGGGCGACGCCCCTACGAGCAGTACTTC.

The rearrangement uses TRBV6-5 and TRBJ2-1; 8 nucleotides line up with TRBD1. From germline, CDR1 is MNHEY and CDR2 SVGAGI. The junction had 6 bases not matched to a gene; V was cut back by 0 bases and J by 8 bases. This CDR3 is built from 15 residues. The CDR3 DNA sequence: TGTGCCAGCAGTTACTCTGGACAGGGAATCGATGAGCAGTTCTTC. Translated, it gives CASSYSGQGIDEQFF.

The rearrangement links TRBV5-1 to TRBJ2-7, with 8 bases aligning to TRBD1. V trimming: 4 bases; J trimming: 9 bases; junction bases outside the gene matches: 3. This CDR3 is built from 11 residues. The germline CDR1 and CDR2 sequences are SGHRS and YFSETQ. CDR3 amino acids: CASSHGTGQYF. CDR3 bases: TGCGCCAGCAGCCACGGGACAGGGCAGTACTTC.

This chain joins TRBV4-1 and TRBJ1-4; TRBD1 agrees at 8 bases. The germline gives CDR1 MGHRA, CDR2 YSYEKL. The CDR3 has 17 amino acids. Trimming removed 5 bases from V and 0 bases from J; junction bases left unmatched: 8. CDR3 sequence reads: CASSRTDRGPTNEKLFF. CDR3 sequence (DNA): TGCGCCAGCAGCAGGACCGACAGGGGACCAACTAATGAAAAACTGTTTTTT.

Of note for this clone: Distinct nucleotide sequences in the sample also encode this CDR3. The chain couples TRBV9 to TRBJ1-5, with 9 nucleotides matching TRBD1. Germline CDR1 SGDLS, CDR2 YYNGEE. This CDR3 spans 15 amino acids. J gave up 5 bases and V 0 bases, and 3 bases lay outside the gene matches. CDR3: CASSVGQGVDQPQHF. The DNA for the CDR3 is TGTGCCAGCAGCGTAGGACAGGGGGTTGATCAGCCCCAGCATTTT.